These T cell receptor beta chains were read from a single sample in a study of cytomegalovirus exposure and HLA in healthy donors. This table comes from immunoSEQ multiplex PCR, and its TCRdb copy is limited to in-frame clones, with some not included. With about 140,000 clones in the sample, the ten largest clones hold 0.8% to 1%. The specimen sequenced was PBMCs. Every receptor here comes from a male donor in good health and CMV-seronegative. CDR3s include the opening cysteine and the closing phenylalanine or tryptophan. A D gene is named only where the DNA matches it firmly.

TRBV7-9	TRBD1	TRBJ1-1	TGTGCCAGCAGTCGCGACAGGGGACAGAACACTGAAGCTTTCTTT	CASSRDRGQNTEAFF
TRBV6-5	TRBD1	TRBJ1-6	TGTGCCAGCAGGAATCGGGACAGCAATTCACCCCTCCACTTT	CASRNRDSNSPLHF
TRBV10-1	.	TRBJ2-1	TGCGCCAGCAGTGAGTCGCCGGGACTGCAATACAATGAGCAGTTCTTC	CASSESPGLQYNEQFF
TRBV5-1	.	TRBJ2-6	TGCGCCAGCAGCTTCACTCTTAGGACATCTGGGGCCAACGTCCTGACTTTC	CASSFTLRTSGANVLTF
TRBV15	.	TRBJ2-1	TGTGCCACCAGCAGAGCCCGGACACTAAATGAGCAGTTCTTC	CATSRARTLNEQFF
TRBV5-1	TRBD1	TRBJ1-2	TGCGCCAGCAGCCAAGAAGGGACAGGGCCTCTAGGCTACACCTTC	CASSQEGTGPLGYTF
TRBV11-2	.	TRBJ1-5	TGTGCCAGCAGCTTAGAACCAGGGCTAGGTCAGCCCCAGCATTTT	CASSLEPGLGQPQHF
TRBV2	TRBD1	TRBJ2-7	TGTGCCAGCAGTGAGGGACAGGGGATCATTGGAGGGCAGTACTTC	CASSEGQGIIGGQYF
TRBV18	.	TRBJ2-7	TGTGCCAGCTCACCAGCAGGGATCACCTACGAGCAGTACTTC	CASSPAGITYEQYF
TRBV6-5	.	TRBJ2-7	TGTGCCAGCAGTCCGGGGCTACGGGGGTACGAGCAGTACTTC	CASSPGLRGYEQYF
TRBV7-6	.	TRBJ1-2	TGTGCCAGCAGCTTAGCGCATAGTCGGGGCTACACCTTC	CASSLAHSRGYTF
TRBV5-1	.	TRBJ1-2	TGCGCCAGCAGCGCGGGAGAGTATGGCTACACCTTC	CASSAGEYGYTF
TRBV19	.	TRBJ2-1	TGTGCCAGTAGTCACGGGGGAATCTCCTACAATGAGCAGTTCTTC	CASSHGGISYNEQFF
TRBV14	.	TRBJ2-7	TGTGCCAGCAGCCAAGAAAACCAGGGGGGCCGCGAGCAGTACTTC	CASSQENQGGREQYF
TRBV5-5	TRBD1	TRBJ2-7	TGTGCCAGCAGCCGGGGACAGTCCTACGAGCAGTACTTC	CASSRGQSYEQYF
TRBV6-5	TRBD1	TRBJ1-4	TGTGCCAGCAGTTCGGGACAGGGCGGGTTTGAAAAACTGTTTTTT	CASSSGQGGFEKLFF
TRBV6-1	.	TRBJ1-6	TGTGCCAGCAGAAGGGGACAAGGTGATAATTCACCCCTCCACTTT	CASRRGQGDNSPLHF
TRBV7-9	.	TRBJ1-1	TGTGCCAGCGAGGAGGGGATCACTGAAGCTTTCTTT	CASEEGITEAFF
TRBV5-4	.	TRBJ1-2	TGTGCCAGCAGCTTGGTTCGGCAGGTGGGGGCCTCTAACTATGGCTACACCTTC	CASSLVRQVGASNYGYTF
TRBV30	TRBD2	TRBJ2-1	TGTGCCTGGAGGTTCGGCGGGAGCCTGGTCAATGAGCAGTTCTTC	CAWRFGGSLVNEQFF
TRBV7-9	TRBD1	TRBJ2-3	TGTGCCAGCAGCGGACAGGGGAGGGTAACAGATACGCAGTATTTT	CASSGQGRVTDTQYF
TRBV30	.	TRBJ1-1	TGTGCCTGTTCAGGGACAACTGAAGCTTTCTTT	CACSGTTEAFF
TRBV30	.	TRBJ2-2	TGTGCCTGGAGAAGACAGAACACCGGGGAGCTGTTTTTT	CAWRRQNTGELFF
TRBV5-1	.	TRBJ1-1	TGCGCCAGCAGCCAGGAACAGGGCAGGACTGAAGCTTTCTTT	CASSQEQGRTEAFF
TRBV11-2	.	TRBJ2-5	TGTGCCAGCAGACAGGCCGGGCATCAGGGAGAGACCCAGTACTTC	CASRQAGHQGETQYF
TRBV13	.	TRBJ2-7	TGTGCCAGCAGCTTCACGGGGAGGTACGAGCAGTACTTC	CASSFTGRYEQYF
TRBV6-5	TRBD1	TRBJ2-7	TGTGCCAGCAGTTACTTTCGGACAGGGGACTACGAGCAGTACTTC	CASSYFRTGDYEQYF
TRBV5-4	.	TRBJ1-1	TGTGCCAGCAGCTTGGGTTTGGCTCCGAACACTGAAGCTTTCTTT	CASSLGLAPNTEAFF
TRBV7-8	.	TRBJ2-5	TGTGCCAGCAGCAGGCGGGACTTCCAAGAGACCCAGTACTTC	CASSRRDFQETQYF
TRBV7-2	TRBD1	TRBJ1-6	TGTGCCAGCAGCTTAGTCTCCCAGGGGGCATTCGCACCCCTCCACTTT	CASSLVSQGAFAPLHF
TRBV27	.	TRBJ1-2	TGTGCCAGCAGTTTGGGCAGGAACTATGGCTACACCTTC	CASSLGRNYGYTF
TRBV30	.	TRBJ1-3	TGTGCCTGGAGTGTAATGCGGGGCACCATATATTTT	CAWSVMRGTIYF
TRBV4-2	.	TRBJ2-7	TGTGCCAGCAGCCAAGGGAAAACAGGGACCTTGACCTACGAGCAGTACTTC	CASSQGKTGTLTYEQYF
TRBV5-4	.	TRBJ2-7	TGTGCCAGCAGCCATAAAGGGGCCAAGAGCTCCTACGAGCAGTACTTC	CASSHKGAKSSYEQYF
TRBV5-6	TRBD2	TRBJ2-1	TGTGCCAGCAGCTTGGCCCTAGCGGGGCCGAACAATGAGCAGTTCTTC	CASSLALAGPNNEQFF
TRBV10-2	.	TRBJ2-7	TGCGCCAGCGCCCGGGTGTGGTACGAGCAGTACTTC	CASARVWYEQYF
TRBV4-3	.	TRBJ1-3	TGCGCCAGCAGCCAAGATTGGAGGGGCGACGGAAACACCATATATTTT	CASSQDWRGDGNTIYF
TRBV6-5	.	TRBJ2-5	TGTGCCAGCAGTTACGTCAGGGGTTTGGAGACCCAGTACTTC	CASSYVRGLETQYF
TRBV5-1	.	TRBJ2-7	TGCGCCAGCAGTTATGCCTACGAGCAGTACTTC	CASSYAYEQYF
TRBV5-1	.	TRBJ2-3	TGCGCCAGCGCCCCCCCGGGGTCAGTTGATACGCAGTATTTT	CASAPPGSVDTQYF
TRBV25-1	.	TRBJ2-2	TGTGCCAGCAGTGAATCATTATGGCCCGGGGAGCTGTTTTTT	CASSESLWPGELFF
TRBV5-5	.	TRBJ1-5	TGTGCCAGCAGCTTGGAGGCGAGGGGAGGTAGTCAGCCCCAGCATTTT	CASSLEARGGSQPQHF
TRBV19	TRBD1	TRBJ1-5	TGTGCCGGAAGCGACAGGGGGCAAAATCAGCCCCAGCATTTT	CAGSDRGQNQPQHF
TRBV30	.	TRBJ1-2	TGTGCCTGGATAACACCACCAGTGGAGGTGATCTATGGCTACACCTTC	CAWITPPVEVIYGYTF
TRBV7-2	.	TRBJ1-3	TGTGCCAGCAGCTCCGCGGAGGGTTTACTCTCTGGAAACACCATATATTTT	CASSSAEGLLSGNTIYF
TRBV11-3	.	TRBJ1-1	TGTGCCAGCAGCTTAAGTGGAGGACTCGAAGCTTTCTTT	CASSLSGGLEAFF
TRBV29-1	TRBD1	TRBJ2-2	TGCAGCGTCTCCCAGACAGGGCTACCCGGGGAGCTGTTTTTT	CSVSQTGLPGELFF
TRBV30	.	TRBJ1-1	TGTGCCTGGCTACCGACTTTCACTGAAGCTTTCTTT	CAWLPTFTEAFF
TRBV4-2	.	TRBJ2-3	TGTGCCAGCAGCCAAGAGGAGTCGGTCACAGATACGCAGTATTTT	CASSQEESVTDTQYF
TRBV19	.	TRBJ1-5	TGTGCCAGTAGTACAACAGGAGACAATCAGCCCCAGCATTTT	CASSTTGDNQPQHF
TRBV19	TRBD1	TRBJ2-2	TGTGCCATCAAGGCCGGGACAGGGGGGACCGGGGAGCTGTTTTTT	CAIKAGTGGTGELFF
TRBV9	.	TRBJ1-3	TGTGCCAGCAGCGCCGGGTTTGTAGGAAACACCATATATTTT	CASSAGFVGNTIYF
TRBV2	TRBD2	TRBJ2-3	TGTGCCAGCAGTGTCGGACTAGCGGCTCGCACAGATACGCAGTATTTT	CASSVGLAARTDTQYF
TRBV5-5	TRBD2	TRBJ2-3	TGTGCCAGCAGCTCGGACGGACTAGCGGGCGGACAGCAGTATTTT	CASSSDGLAGGQQYF
TRBV6-6	TRBD1	TRBJ1-2	TGTGCCAGCAGCCCGGACAGGGGGGATGGCTACACCTTC	CASSPDRGDGYTF